This T cell receptor beta chain was retrieved from a study of blood T cell repertoires in COVID-19. Study details: Sites in the United States, Italy and Spain provided acute and convalescent COVID-19 samples.

While infection was still active, Seattle patients were enrolled and then followed longitudinally. Only in-frame clones appear in the TCRdb table, and some are missing; sequencing was by immunoSEQ multiplex PCR. This table has 250,000 to 350,000 clones, 80% to 90% appearing once. This CDR3 has 12 residues. With 3 bases removed from V and 4 bases from J, the gap between germline ends came to 9 bases. Germline-derived CDR1 and CDR2 are SQVTM and ANQGSEA. The sample comprised peripheral blood. The chain is built from TRBV29-1 and TRBJ1-2, with a tentative D call TRBD1 (5 bases). The sequence was obtained from a woman aged 45-65 years with COVID-19, enrolled during active disease. The CDR3 DNA reads as TGCAGCGTTGAGGTCAGGGCCTATGGCTACACCTTC. This encodes CSVEVRAYGYTF.